A selection of T cell receptor beta chains follows, all from one sample in a study of blood T cell repertoires in COVID-19. The table came from immunoSEQ multiplex PCR; TCRdb's copy has only in-frame clones and leaves some out. The sample holds 25,000 to 30,000 clones, approximately 82% seen once. The sequenced material came from peripheral blood. The receptors originated from an older man with active or convalescent COVID-19. The CDR3 runs from the conserved cysteine through the conserved F or W. A D gene is named only where the DNA matches it firmly. Rows may omit the clone size; those that give it use once, few, many or a size class.

d_call,v_call,j_call,clone_size,cdr3_nt,cdr3_aa
NA,TRBV4-2,TRBJ2-7,NA,TGTGCCAGCAGCTCAGTAGGAACGGGGGATTCTTACGAGCAGTACTTC,CASSSVGTGDSYEQYF
NA,TRBV15,TRBJ2-1,NA,TGTGCCACCAGCAGAGATAGGGCAGGGTTGGTGTACAATGAGCAGTTCTTC,CATSRDRAGLVYNEQFF
NA,TRBV18,TRBJ1-1,NA,TGTGCCAGCTCGCCCGGGGTTGAGGGGAACACTGAAGCTTTCTTT,CASSPGVEGNTEAFF
NA,TRBV5-5,TRBJ2-7,NA,TGTGCCAGCAGCTCCATAGCGGCCACCTACGAGCAGTACTTC,CASSSIAATYEQYF
TRBD1,TRBV3-1/TRBV3-2,TRBJ2-2,NA,TGTGCCAGCAGCGACAGGGGAAACACCGGGGAGCTGTTTTTT,CASSDRGNTGELFF
NA,TRBV3-1/TRBV3-2,TRBJ1-4,NA,TGTGCCAGCAGCCAAGTGGGGGCGTTTGATGAAAAACTGTTTTTT,CASSQVGAFDEKLFF
NA,TRBV3-1/TRBV3-2,TRBJ2-6,NA,TGTGCCAGCAGCCGCGGCACGACAGCCAACACTGGGGCCAACGTCCTGACTTTC,CASSRGTTANTGANVLTF
NA,TRBV2,TRBJ1-6,NA,TGTGCCAGCAGTGAAGCGCTTCAACAGGGTGGTTCACCCCTCCACTTT,CASSEALQQGGSPLHF
TRBD1,TRBV5-6,TRBJ2-7,NA,TGTGCCAGCAGCCCGGGGACAGACCACTACGAGCAGTACTTC,CASSPGTDHYEQYF
NA,TRBV4-1,TRBJ1-1,few,TGCGCCAGCGCCCAGGCGCAGAACACTGAAGCTTTCTTT,CASAQAQNTEAFF
TRBD2,TRBV20-1,TRBJ2-7,NA,TGCAGTGCTACTAGCGGGCACGAGCAGTACTTC,CSATSGHEQYF
NA,TRBV24-1,TRBJ2-6,NA,TGTGCCACCAGTGATAGGTCAGGGGACGTCCTGACTTTC,CATSDRSGDVLTF
TRBD1,TRBV19,TRBJ2-7,NA,TGTGCCAGTAAGGGGACAGCCTGGGCCTACGAGCAGTACTTC,CASKGTAWAYEQYF
NA,TRBV19,TRBJ2-1,few,TGTGCCAGTAGTATCCGTCCGAATGAGCAGTTCTTC,CASSIRPNEQFF
NA,TRBV29-1,TRBJ1-3,NA,TGCAGCGTCGCCTGGTGGGGAGGGCTGGACCCTGGAAACACCATATATTTT,CSVAWWGGLDPGNTIYF
NA,TRBV5-4,TRBJ1-3,NA,TGTGCCAGCAGCTTGGCTCCGGGACAAACTATTGGAAACACCATATATTTT,CASSLAPGQTIGNTIYF
NA,TRBV5-6,TRBJ2-7,NA,TGTGCCAGCAGCTTGGTTTCTCGGGGATCCTACGAGCAGTACTTC,CASSLVSRGSYEQYF
TRBD1,TRBV5-5,TRBJ1-4,NA,TGTGCCAGCAGCTTGGGAGGGACAGGTGTTTTGGGTGAAAAACTGTTTTTT,CASSLGGTGVLGEKLFF
TRBD1,TRBV7-7,TRBJ2-5,NA,TGTGCTAGCAGCAAACCGGGACAGCAAGAGACCCAGTACTTC,CASSKPGQQETQYF
TRBD2,TRBV20-1,TRBJ2-2,NA,TGCAGTGCTAGTCACGGCGGGGGAAAGTACACCGGGGAGCTGTTTTTT,CSASHGGGKYTGELFF
TRBD1,TRBV5-1,TRBJ1-1,NA,TGCGCCAGCAGCCTACTGGACAGGGAGACTGAAGCTTTCTTT,CASSLLDRETEAFF
TRBD1,TRBV15,TRBJ2-3,NA,TGTGCCACCAGCAACCGGGACAGGGGTTCGGGAGATACGCAGTATTTT,CATSNRDRGSGDTQYF